This entry is about one T cell receptor beta chain. No cognate antigen has been identified for it. No qualities accompany the bases; no much larger clone lies one base away. This entry is derived from a study of identical twins (dated by TCRdb to 2016 to 2017). Regarding the complete study: To test whether fetal clonotypes persist, this study deep-sequenced TCR alpha and beta repertoires from monozygotic twins, from unrelated adults of various ages, and from cord blood. Replicate twin experiments were performed at different times using different library preparation protocols to rule out contamination. What the research found in general, with its limitations: In beta out-of-frame sequences, excess twin sharing was weaker, because having fewer shared sequences lowered the signal-to-noise ratio. Fewer insertions were carried by abundant cord blood beta clonotypes, a similar but weaker trend appeared in young adult naive repertoires, and no such trend appeared in memory repertoires. Because the same donors could not be followed over many years, the conclusions depended on cross-sectional statistical analysis. Invariant T cells such as MAIT and iNKT could partly confound zero-insertion analyses, though diverse VJ usage argued against this for most clonotypes. Compared with coincidental sharing between unrelated individuals, an excess of low generation-probability sequences was observed among out-of-frame TCR alpha sequences shared between twins. Recombination models systematically underestimated out-of-frame TCR alpha sharing in monozygotic twins but agreed with sharing between unrelated individuals.

Every donor was a healthy Caucasian. Three pairs of female monozygotic twins, all aged about 18 to 30 years, were included in the twin cohort. Peripheral blood mononuclear cells were the source from which RNA for the TCR libraries was isolated. Receptors were amplified or captured by 5' RACE. The instrument given in TCRdb is Illumina HiSeq 2000. A universal primer binding site was added through template switching, and the final cDNA carried a unique molecular identifier so that TCR cDNA molecules could be counted accurately. Specific primers in the conserved constant-segment region were used to synthesize first-strand cDNA for TCR alpha and beta chains. To control for contamination, every cDNA library was double barcoded, receiving both a SMART-Mk sample barcode and Illumina barcodes. TruSeq adapter sequences and Illumina sample barcodes were added in two successive PCR steps. Sequencing of the TCR alpha and beta cDNA libraries was done on the Illumina HiSeq platform using custom primers. The study's own analysis went as follows. Unique molecular identifiers were extracted from raw reads with MiGEC, and CDR3 positions were determined with MiXCR. Recombination models were inferred per individual with the repgenHMM and IGoR tools using an EM algorithm. Shared clonotype analysis was performed with the tcR package in R, normalizing sharing by the product of cloneset sizes. To study raw recombination without the effects of thymic and clonal selection, out-of-frame nonproductive sequences were analyzed. The raw public data were reprocessed by TCRdb itself: fastp quality trimming at Q25, MiXCR clonotype calling, in-frame beta chains only. Under each unique CDR3 protein, matching rows form one entry showing the most common genes and DNA. TCRdb, rather than the study authors, made the V and J calls. The sample data list about 660,000 distinct CDR3 sequences, and more than 6.5% of these were observed just once. Around 0.98% of the sample comes from the top ten.

Its CDR3 holds 14 amino acids, cysteine through phenylalanine. The CDR3 DNA has 42 bases and is translated from base 1. Trimming takes 4 bases off V and 3 bases off J; junction bases not matched to a gene: 4. The germline V gene specifies SGHRS as CDR1 and YFSETQ as CDR2. These data also formed part of another study, on yellow fever vaccine responses in identical twins. Per the second study: The authors reported that the T cell response to vaccination in identical twins appeared partly convergent and partly personalized. In identical twins, the study followed T cell clones that responded to the vaccine with precision.

The sequence was obtained from a woman under 30 in good health. The sequence links TRBV5-1 to TRBJ2-3, and TRBD1 matches 8 of the central bases. The sample was PBMCs. The CDR3 protein sequence reads: CASSPGQETDTQYF. The nucleotide sequence reads as follows: TGCGCCAGCAGCCCGGGACAGGAGACAGATACGCAGTATTTT.